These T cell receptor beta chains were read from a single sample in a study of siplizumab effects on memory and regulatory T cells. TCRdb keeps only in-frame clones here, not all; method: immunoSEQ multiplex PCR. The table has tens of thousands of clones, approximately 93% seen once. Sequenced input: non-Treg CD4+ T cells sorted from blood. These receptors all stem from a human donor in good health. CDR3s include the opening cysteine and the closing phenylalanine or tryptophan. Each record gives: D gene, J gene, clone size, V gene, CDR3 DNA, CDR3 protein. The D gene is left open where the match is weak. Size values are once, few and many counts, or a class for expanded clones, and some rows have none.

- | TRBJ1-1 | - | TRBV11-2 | TGTGCCAGCAGCGCCGGGTTTGGAGGCACTGAAGCTTTCTTT | CASSAGFGGTEAFF
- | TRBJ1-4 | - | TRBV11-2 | TGTGCTACCGCAGGGTCGAATGAAAAACTGTTTTTT | CATAGSNEKLFF
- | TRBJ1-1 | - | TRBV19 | TGTGCCAGTAGGACAGGTTGGAACACTGAAGCTTTCTTT | CASRTGWNTEAFF
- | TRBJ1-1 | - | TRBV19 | TGTGCCAGTAGTAAGAGGAGGGACACTGAAGCTTTCTTT | CASSKRRDTEAFF
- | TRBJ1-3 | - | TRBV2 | TGTGCCAGCAGTGAAGTTAGGATCTCTGGAAACACCATATATTTT | CASSEVRISGNTIYF
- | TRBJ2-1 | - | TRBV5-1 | TGCGCCAGCAGCTTGTTGGGCGGGACCTACAATGAGCAGTTCTTC | CASSLLGGTYNEQFF
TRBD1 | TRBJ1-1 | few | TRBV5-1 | TGCGCCAGCAGCCTAATGGGACAGCCGAACACTGAAGCTTTCTTT | CASSLMGQPNTEAFF
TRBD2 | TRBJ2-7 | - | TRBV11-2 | TGTGCCAGCAGCTCCCTCGGAACGGGGGGATCCTACGAGCAGTACTTC | CASSSLGTGGSYEQYF
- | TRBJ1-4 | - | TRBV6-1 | TGTGCCAGCAGTGACGGAGGGGTTAATGAAAAACTGTTTTTT | CASSDGGVNEKLFF
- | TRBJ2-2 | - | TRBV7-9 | TGTGCCAGCAGCTTAGCTGGGGACGGGGAGCTGTTTTTT | CASSLAGDGELFF
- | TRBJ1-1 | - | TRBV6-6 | TGTGCCAGCAGTTACGGATCAGGAATGAACACTGAAGCTTTCTTT | CASSYGSGMNTEAFF
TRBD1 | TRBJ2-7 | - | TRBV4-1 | TGCGCCAGCAGCCACACGACAGGGGGCTACGAGCAGTACTTC | CASSHTTGGYEQYF
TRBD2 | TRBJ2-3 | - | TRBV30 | TGTGCCCCAAGGACTAGCGGGAGGTTAGATACGCAGTATTTT | CAPRTSGRLDTQYF
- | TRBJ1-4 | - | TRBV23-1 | TGCGCCAGCAGTCGGCCCTGTAATGAAAAACTGTTTTTT | CASSRPCNEKLFF